This TCR beta chain was sequenced in a study of early T cells in non-severe SARS-CoV-2 infection. Study details: Chains from this unsorted whole-blood bulk RNA could not be paired. Study-wide results and caveats: VDJdb matching skewed toward anti-spike CD8 responses, missing private and CD4 specificities.

In germline, CDR1 is SGHKS, CDR2 YYEKEE (reference sequence). The length of the CDR3 is 13 residues. The V segment lost 2 bases and the J segment 7 bases; nucleotides outside the gene matches: 4. Researchers attached unique molecular identifiers to individual cDNA molecules. TCRdb re-called the 5' RACE reads with MiXCR, one entry per CDR3 protein. The data contain 75,000 to 90,000 distinct CDR3 sequences, about 13% of them seen just once; the ten biggest clones take up around 1.1%. This clonotype was detected many times. Its antigen is unidentified. This clonotype was sampled from an adult who was a healthcare worker with PCR-confirmed SARS-CoV-2 infection or an uninfected control (not recorded which). The rearrangement links TRBV5-5 to TRBJ1-2; the match to TRBD1 covers 8 bases. Input material: whole blood. In nucleotides, the CDR3 is TGTGCCAGCAGCTTCGGACAGGGAGGTGGCTACACCTTC. This gives the protein CASSFGQGGGYTF.